Following are 18 T cell receptor beta chains from one sample sequenced in a study of blood T cell repertoires in COVID-19. Using immunoSEQ multiplex PCR, the repertoire was profiled, and TCRdb retains in-frame clones only, with some absent. In the table there are around 700,000 clones, around 90% of which are singletons. The sequencing sample was made of peripheral blood. These receptors were collected from a young woman with acute or convalescent COVID-19.

The V and J genes are TRBV5-1 and TRBJ2-4, with TRBD1 matching over 9 bases. The CDR3 loop spans 15 amino acids. Germline lookup yields CDR1 SGHRS and CDR2 YFSETQ. With 1 base clipped from V and 9 bases from J, the junction kept 8 bases outside the gene matches. CDR3 sequence: CASSLTGGDSSIQYF. CDR3 sequence (DNA): TGCGCCAGCAGCTTGACAGGGGGCGATTCGAGCATTCAGTACTTC.

The rearrangement links TRBV29-1 to TRBJ2-1; D is perhaps TRBD1 (5 bases). The ends were cut back, 0 bases at V and 9 bases at J, with 15 bases in the middle. Germline lookup yields CDR1 SQVTM and CDR2 ANQGSEA. The CDR3 contains 14 residues. The CDR3 reads CSVEDTPGSREQFF. In DNA, the CDR3 is TGCAGCGTTGAAGATACCCCAGGGTCTCGTGAGCAGTTCTTC.

The CDR3 here is CASSHQEDTIYF. The CDR3 DNA is TGTGCCAGCAGCCACCAAGAGGACACCATATATTTT. This chain uses TRBV3-1 (or the pseudogene TRBV3-2) with TRBJ1-3; D is ambiguous. Germline CDR1 is LGHDT and CDR2 is YNNKEL (reference sequence). V gave up 3 bases and J gave up 8 bases, with 8 bases separating them. This CDR3 comprises 12 residues.

The chain joins TRBV12-5 to TRBJ2-3; D is perhaps TRBD1 (6 bases). V lost 1 base and J lost 2, with 7 bases in between. Germline-derived CDR1 and CDR2 are LGHNT and FRNRAP. This CDR3 has 14 residues. The CDR3 protein is CASGLGQATDTQYF. The CDR3, as DNA: TGTGCTAGTGGTTTGGGACAGGCCACAGATACGCAGTATTTT.

The rearrangement uses TRBV10-3 and TRBJ1-5, with no clear D. From germline, CDR1 is ENHRY and CDR2 SYGVKD. The V and J ends lost 2 bases and 6 bases respectively, with 5 bases between them. The CDR3 has 12 residues. In nucleotides, the CDR3 is TGTGCCATCAGTGAGGCGGCTCAGCCCCAGCATTTT. The encoded protein is CAISEAAQPQHF.

DNA for the CDR3: TGTGCCAGCCGGGGCGGGGGGGGCGGTTATAGCAATCAGCCCCAGCATTTT. Translated: CASRGGGGGYSNQPQHF. The V and J genes are TRBV27 and TRBJ1-5; tentatively, D is TRBD1 (6 bases). Germline V gene data show CDR1 as MNHEY and CDR2 as SMNVEV (reference sequence). The CDR3 extends over 17 amino acids. The V gene lost 8 bases and the J gene lost 0 bases, with 20 bases spanning the gap.

This chain uses TRBV3-1 (or the pseudogene TRBV3-2) with TRBJ2-7; TRBD1 aligns across 8 bases. Germline trimming cut 4 bases from V and 3 bases from J; bases unmatched to any gene: 5. CDR1 LGHDT and CDR2 YNNKEL come from the germline V gene (reference sequence). The CDR3 has 14 amino acids. CDR3: CASSPRDRRYEQYF. CDR3 nucleotide sequence: TGTGCCAGCAGCCCCCGGGACAGGCGCTACGAGCAGTACTTC.

The rearrangement links TRBV30 to TRBJ2-2; 9 bases align to TRBD1. This CDR3 comprises 14 residues. The junction had 9 bases not matched to a gene; V was cut back by 8 bases and J by 5 bases. Germline CDR1 reads GTSNPN; CDR2 reads SVGIG (reference sequence). CDR3 residues: CALGQGLGTGELFF. The CDR3 DNA reads as TGTGCCCTTGGACAGGGGTTGGGAACCGGGGAGCTGTTTTTT.

The V call is TRBV18, the J call TRBJ2-3; 8 bases are shared with TRBD1. This CDR3 contains 15 residues. In germline, CDR1 is KGHSH, CDR2 LQKENI. J was trimmed by 5 bases and V by 0 bases; bases with no gene match: 4. This CDR3 reads CASSPPDREEDTQYF. CDR3 nucleotide sequence: TGTGCCAGCTCACCACCGGACAGGGAGGAAGATACGCAGTATTTT.

The DNA for the CDR3 is TGTGCCAGCAGCAGCGGGGGTCGGAGCACTGAAGCTTTCTTT. Translation: CASSSGGRSTEAFF. The chain employs TRBV27 and TRBJ1-1; TRBD1 might be the D (5 bases). The CDR3 runs 14 residues. Germline CDR1 MNHEY, CDR2 SMNVEV (reference sequence). V was cut by 6 bases and J by 4 bases, with 15 bases left in between.

The chain is built from TRBV7-3 and TRBJ1-1, with 9 bases aligning to TRBD1. CDR3 length: 14 residues. Looked up from germline, CDR1 is SGHTA and CDR2 is FQGTGA. V lost 4 bases to trimming and J lost 5 bases; unmatched junction nucleotides: 5. CDR3 region: CASSSTGGATEAFF. DNA for the CDR3: TGTGCCAGCAGCTCTACAGGGGGCGCAACTGAAGCTTTCTTT.

V usage is TRBV2 and J usage is TRBJ1-5, with a tentative D call TRBD1 (5 bases). CDR3 size: 13 residues. V was clipped by 2 bases and J by 5 bases, with 7 bases between them. Germline CDR1 SNHLY, CDR2 FYNNEI. The CDR3 DNA is TGTGCCAGCAGTGAACAGGGTTATCAGCCCCAGCATTTT. Amino acid sequence: CASSEQGYQPQHF.

The chain combines TRBV5-6 with TRBJ1-4, with D perhaps matching TRBD1 (6 bases). Trimming cost V 5 bases and J 7 bases, with 15 bases left between them. The CDR3 spans 14 residues. Germline values: CDR1 SGHDT, CDR2 YYEEEE. CDR3 nucleotides: TGTGCCAGCAGTCAGGGGTTGGGGGTTGAAAAACTGTTTTTT. Translating it yields CASSQGLGVEKLFF.

This rearrangement joins TRBV5-1 to TRBJ1-2, with 9 bases that match TRBD1. V was clipped by 4 bases and J by 4 bases; unmatched bases: 8. This CDR3 has 15 amino acids. Germline V gene data show CDR1 as SGHRS and CDR2 as YFSETQ. The DNA of the CDR3 is TGCGCCAGCAGCCCTGACAGGGGGAGGGCCTATGGCTACACCTTC. This codes for CASSPDRGRAYGYTF.

The V call is TRBV19, the J call TRBJ1-5; D is unresolved. The CDR3 contains 13 residues. Germline CDR1 reads LNHDA; CDR2 reads SQIVND (reference sequence). Trimming left V 7 bases short and J 5 bases short, with 12 bases between. CDR3 sequence: CASIGAVHQPQHF. The CDR3 coding sequence is TGTGCCAGTATCGGAGCAGTACATCAGCCCCAGCATTTT.

As DNA, the CDR3 is TGTGCCAGCTCACCGGACGACAGGGTGGGTGAGCAGTACTTC. Its translation is CASSPDDRVGEQYF. The chain has TRBV18 and TRBJ2-7; 7 bases are a match to TRBD1. The CDR3 totals 14 residues. J gave up 7 bases and V 3 bases, and 9 bases lay outside the gene matches. In germline, CDR1 is KGHSH, CDR2 LQKENI.

The chain is built from TRBV7-9 and TRBJ1-5; TRBD1 matches at 8 bases. This CDR3 has 15 residues. Germline-derived CDR1 and CDR2 are SEHNR and FQNEAQ (reference sequence). The trim removed 1 base at V and 6 bases at J, leaving 5 bases unmatched. CDR3 residues: CASSLGTGLGQPQHF. CDR3 sequence (DNA): TGTGCCAGCAGCTTAGGGACAGGGTTAGGTCAGCCCCAGCATTTT. The full variable domain, its missing parts supplied by reference TRBV7-9 and TRBJ1-5, is DTGVSQNPRHKITKRGQNVTFRCDPISEHNRLYWYRQTLGQGPEFLTYFQNEAQLEKSRLLSDRFSAERPKGSFSTLEIQRTEQGDSAMYLCASSLGTGLGQPQHFGDGTRLSIL.

This sequence joins TRBV3-1 (or the pseudogene TRBV3-2) and TRBJ2-1, with 9 nucleotides matching TRBD2. J lost 6 bases, V lost 1 base, and 1 base had no gene match. The CDR3 loop spans 14 amino acids. CDR1 and CDR2 from the germline V gene are LGHDT and YNNKEL (reference sequence). As DNA, the CDR3 is TGTGCCAGCAGCCAAGCGGGACTAGCCAATGAGCAGTTCTTC. Amino acid sequence: CASSQAGLANEQFF.